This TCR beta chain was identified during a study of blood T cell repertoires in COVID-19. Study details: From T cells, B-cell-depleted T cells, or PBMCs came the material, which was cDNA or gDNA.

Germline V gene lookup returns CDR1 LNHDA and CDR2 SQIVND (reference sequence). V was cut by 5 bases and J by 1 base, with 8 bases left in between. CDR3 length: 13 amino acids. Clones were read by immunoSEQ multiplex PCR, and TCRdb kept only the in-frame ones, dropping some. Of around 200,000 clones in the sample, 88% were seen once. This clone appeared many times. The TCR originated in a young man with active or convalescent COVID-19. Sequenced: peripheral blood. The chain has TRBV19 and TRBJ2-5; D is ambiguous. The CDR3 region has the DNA TGTGCCAGTAGTGGTGGGCCCCAAGAGACCCAGTACTTC. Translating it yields CASSGGPQETQYF.